This T cell receptor beta chain comes out of a study of T cells expressing NK-cell markers. Study-wide context: CD3+CD56+NKG2C+, CD3+CD56+NKG2C- and CD3+CD56-NKG2C+ T cells, once sorted, supplied the TCR beta repertoires. Findings and limits, study-wide: These clonotypes additionally ranked first within the CD3+CD56-NKG2C+ fraction of a few donors.

Germline V gene sequence: CDR1 SGHRS, CDR2 YFSETQ. This CDR3 is built from 13 residues. Regarding this clonotype: Its antigen remains unidentified.

Libraries used 5'RACE template switching adding universal primer site and UMIs. TCRdb reanalyzed the 5' RACE reads and collapses them to one entry per CDR3 protein, without DNA. This table lists almost 450,000 distinct CDR3 sequences. This receptor was obtained from a woman between 18 and 70 years old in good health. The chain employs TRBV5-1 and TRBJ2-4; TCRdb names TRBD2, which stays unverified in the absence of DNA. Source material: blood T cells: a sorted CD56 or NKG2C T cell subset, CD4+ or CD8+ T cells, or bulk PBMC T cells (not recorded which). The CDR3 reads CASRSARGDIQYF.